The 10 T cell receptor beta chains presented below share a single source sample, sequenced in a study of cytomegalovirus exposure and HLA in healthy donors. PCR used 60 Vbeta primers and 13 Jbeta primers. Clones were sequenced by immunoSEQ multiplex PCR, and TCRdb holds only the in-frame ones, with some missing. The sample contains 55,000 to 85,000 clones, about 61% of which appear only once. Sequencing was done on a sample of PBMCs. The receptors derive from a woman between 45 and 60 years old in good health and CMV-seronegative.

The chain uses TRBV27 and TRBJ1-1; no definite D call. This CDR3 spans 14 amino acids. Germline CDR1 and CDR2: MNHEY and SMNVEV (reference sequence). V lost 3 bases, J lost 1 base, and 9 bases lay in between. The CDR3 nucleotides read TGTGCCAGCAGTTTGGTCCAGGCGAACACTGAAGCTTTCTTT. Translation: CASSLVQANTEAFF.

V is TRBV2 and J is TRBJ1-2; TRBD1 matches at 7 bases. Unmatched junction bases numbered 7, after V lost 7 bases and J lost 8 bases. This CDR3 region has 12 residues. Germline V gene lookup returns CDR1 SNHLY and CDR2 FYNNEI. The CDR3 protein is CASTSDRVGYTF. The CDR3 DNA reads TGTGCCAGCACTTCAGACAGGGTCGGCTACACCTTC.

This clone was found a few times. The CDR3 region has the DNA TGTGCCAGTAGTACCGGACTAGCGGGAGGGCCGGTCTCCTACAATGAGCAGTTCTTC. Translated: CASSTGLAGGPVSYNEQFF. The J gene is TRBJ2-1, the V gene TRBV19; 15 bases line up with TRBD2. V lost 4 bases, J lost 0 bases, and 7 bases stayed unmatched. Germline-derived CDR1 and CDR2 are LNHDA and SQIVND (reference sequence). The CDR3 is made up of 19 amino acids.

The chain couples TRBV27 to TRBJ2-1; TRBD1 aligns across 7 bases. V lost 0 bases and J lost 2; bases outside the gene matches: 1. The germline gives CDR1 MNHEY, CDR2 SMNVEV (reference sequence). The CDR3 sequence is 15 residues long. The CDR3 DNA is TGTGCCAGCAGTTTATCGGGGACAGCCTACAATGAGCAGTTCTTC. Its protein is CASSLSGTAYNEQFF.

The rearrangement joins TRBV7-9 to TRBJ2-7; TRBD2 aligns across 11 bases. Per the germline V gene, CDR1 is SEHNR and CDR2 is FQNEAQ (reference sequence). J lost 3 bases, V lost 5 bases, and 15 bases had no gene match. The CDR3 is made up of 18 amino acids. Written as DNA, the CDR3 is TGTGCCAGCAGCCCTACTAGACTAGCGGGGTTAGGAGGCTACGAGCAGTACTTC. It encodes CASSPTRLAGLGGYEQYF.

The chain employs TRBV19 and TRBJ2-2, with TRBD1 as a possible D gene (6 bases). The CDR3 loop spans 15 amino acids. Germline-derived CDR1 and CDR2 are LNHDA and SQIVND (reference sequence). Trimming removed 7 bases at V and 6 bases at J, with 18 bases between. CDR3 loop: CASTATGHLPGELFF. DNA of the CDR3: TGTGCCAGTACTGCCACGGGACATCTCCCCGGGGAGCTGTTTTTT. Combining the CDR3 with reference TRBV19 and TRBJ2-2 gives the whole variable domain DGGITQSPKYLFRKEGQNVTLSCEQNLNHDAMYWYRQDPGQGLRLIYYSQIVNDFQKGDIAEGYSVSREKKESFPLTVTSAQKNPTAFYLCASTATGHLPGELFFGEGSRLTVL.

The chain has TRBV5-6 and TRBJ2-3, with TRBD2 identical over 9 bases. The CDR3 totals 17 residues. V dropped 1 base and J dropped 0; count of bases not matched to a gene: 6. Germline V gene data show CDR1 as SGHDT and CDR2 as YYEEEE. This CDR3 is CASSLLVSGGSTDTQYF. Here the CDR3 DNA reads TGTGCCAGCAGCTTGTTGGTTAGCGGGGGAAGCACAGATACGCAGTATTTT.

There are a few counts of this clone. The chain joins TRBV5-1 to TRBJ2-3; possibly TRBD2 for D (7 bases). Trimming pared 4 bases from V and 4 bases from J, leaving 13 bases between. CDR3 length: 14 residues. The germline gives CDR1 SGHRS, CDR2 YFSETQ. CDR3 in amino acids: CASSLRGGADTQYF. CDR3 bases: TGCGCCAGCAGCCTGAGGGGGGGGGCAGATACGCAGTATTTT.

There are a few counts of this clone. V usage is TRBV11-2 and J usage is TRBJ2-6; D is possibly TRBD1 (6 bases). Trimming cost V 2 bases and J 2 bases, with 10 bases left between them. Germline values: CDR1 SGHAT, CDR2 FQNNGV. The CDR3 totals 16 residues. CDR3 sequence reads: CASSLSYRAGANVLTF. In nucleotides, the CDR3 is TGTGCCAGCAGCTTATCATACAGGGCTGGGGCCAACGTCCTGACTTTC.

The chain couples TRBV19 to TRBJ2-7; 7 nucleotides match TRBD2. CDR1 and CDR2 (germline): LNHDA, SQIVND (reference sequence). There are 15 residues in the CDR3. The V gene end was trimmed by 5 bases and the J gene end by 3 bases; junction bases not matched to a gene: 10. CDR3 region: CASSQLGLDFYEQYF. CDR3 bases: TGTGCCAGTAGTCAATTAGGACTAGACTTCTACGAGCAGTACTTC.